This entry lists 13 T cell receptor beta chains sequenced from one sample in a study of blood T cell repertoires in COVID-19 (dated by TCRdb to the early 2020s). Library preparation was by the immunoSEQ multiplex PCR assay. TCRdb holds this immuneACCESS table with in-frame rearrangements only. Some clones are missing; in checked studies, unresolved V genes explain under half, and the rest has no known cause. The sample table shows about 200,000 clones, and more than 80% are seen once. Around 8% of the sample is taken by the ten largest. The sequenced material came from PBMCs or T cells enriched from blood (not recorded which). The source is a woman under 30 who had recovered from COVID-19.

This clone was picked up one time. The V and J genes are TRBV2 and TRBJ2-7, with 10 bases that match TRBD1. Germline CDR1 and CDR2: SNHLY and FYNNEI. V was clipped by 2 bases and J by 5 bases; unmatched bases: 15. This CDR3 spans 18 amino acids. CDR3 protein: CASSETWGLRDRGHEQYF. The CDR3 region has the DNA TGTGCCAGCAGTGAAACTTGGGGGTTACGGGACAGGGGCCACGAGCAGTACTTC.

In this sample, this clone turned up a few times. This rearrangement joins TRBV5-4 to TRBJ2-2; TRBD2 matches 7 bases. The CDR3 covers 15 residues. CDR1 and CDR2 (germline): SGHNT, YYREEE (reference sequence). V dropped 4 bases and J dropped 3; count of bases not matched to a gene: 6. CDR3 nucleotides: TGTGCCAGCAGCCGAGTCACTAGCGACACCGGGGAGCTGTTTTTT. Translated, it gives CASSRVTSDTGELFF.

The chain couples TRBV13 to TRBJ1-2, with D possibly matching TRBD1 (5 bases). The V end lost 2 bases, the J end lost 6 bases, and 16 bases lay between the germline ends. The germline CDR1 and CDR2 sequences are PRHDT and FYEKMQ (reference sequence). The CDR3 sequence is 15 residues long. CDR3 region: CASSLRSRGADGYTF. In DNA form, the CDR3 reads TGTGCCAGCAGCTTAAGATCAAGGGGCGCAGATGGCTACACCTTC. The full variable domain, its missing parts supplied by reference TRBV13 and TRBJ1-2, is AAGVIQSPRHLIKEKRETATLKCYPIPRHDTVYWYQQGPGQDPQFLISFYEKMQSDKGSIPDRFSAQQFSDYHSELNMSSLELGDSALYFCASSLRSRGADGYTFGSGTRLTVV.

CDR3 nucleotides: TGTGCCAGCTCACCACCATCCACTAGGAACACTGAAGCTTTCTTT. This codes for CASSPPSTRNTEAFF. This chain joins TRBV18 and TRBJ1-1, with no clear D. Trimming removed 0 bases from V and 1 base from J, with 9 bases in between. This CDR3 contains 15 residues. CDR1 is KGHSH, CDR2 LQKENI, per germline.

This clone was seen once. This rearrangement joins TRBV28 to TRBJ1-6; TRBD1 agrees at 9 bases. The V segment lost 6 bases and the J segment 12 bases; nucleotides outside the gene matches: 9. The V gene's germline CDR1 is MDHEN and CDR2 SYDVKM. CDR3 length: 14 residues. The CDR3 nucleotides read TGTGCCAGCAGCCCTACAGGGGGCGCGGAACCCCTCCACTTT. It codes for CASSPTGGAEPLHF.

This clone appeared once. V is TRBV2 and J is TRBJ1-6; TRBD1 matches 9 bases. The germline V gene encodes CDR1 SNHLY and CDR2 FYNNEI. The V segment lost 4 bases and the J segment 5 bases; nucleotides outside the gene matches: 9. This CDR3 contains 17 residues. The CDR3 nucleotides are TGTGCCAGCAGTGGGGCGCTAGGGACAGGGAATAATTCACCCCTCCACTTT. Translated: CASSGALGTGNNSPLHF.

The chain is built from TRBV28 and TRBJ1-6; no definite D call. In germline, CDR1 is MDHEN, CDR2 SYDVKM. Trimming left V 4 bases short and J 11 bases short, with 21 bases between. The CDR3 sequence is 16 residues long. CDR3 in amino acids: CASSSTGSGSMAPLHF. The CDR3 DNA is TGTGCCAGCAGTTCGACGGGATCGGGGTCTATGGCACCCCTCCACTTT.

The chain recombines TRBV4-1 with TRBJ1-2, with 10 nucleotides matching TRBD1. Germline V lookup: CDR1 MGHRA, CDR2 YSYEKL. V gave up 2 bases and J gave up 4 bases; unmatched junction bases: 13. CDR3 length equals 18 residues. CDR3 DNA sequence: TGCGCCAGCAGCCAACTTCCATTGCCGGGACAGGGGCCCTATGGCTACACCTTC. Its translation: CASSQLPLPGQGPYGYTF.

This clone was recorded only once. This chain joins TRBV12-3 or TRBV12-4 and TRBJ2-5; D remains unclear. V was clipped by 8 bases and J by 5 bases, with 15 bases between them. The CDR3 is 13 amino acids. The CDR3 is CASSKQLKETQYF. The CDR3 DNA is TGTGCCAGCTCAAAACAATTAAAGGAGACCCAGTACTTC.

V usage is TRBV2 and J usage is TRBJ1-1; 7 nucleotides align to TRBD1. The ends lost 4 bases at V and 4 bases at J; junction bases unmatched: 3. The CDR3 sequence is 13 residues long. Per the germline V gene, CDR1 is SNHLY and CDR2 is FYNNEI. The CDR3 loop is CASSATGTTEAFF. CDR3 sequence (DNA): TGTGCCAGCAGTGCGACAGGGACCACTGAAGCTTTCTTT. The variable domain in full, completed from reference TRBV2 and TRBJ1-1, reads EPEVTQTPSHQVTQMGQEVILRCVPISNHLYFYWYRQILGQKVEFLVSFYNNEISEKSEIFDDQFSVERPDGSNFTLKIRSTKLEDSAMYFCASSATGTTEAFFGQGTRLTVV.

J is TRBJ1-4 and V is TRBV5-8; tentative D call: TRBD1 (6 bases). Trimming took off 1 base at V and 4 bases at J, with 17 bases between the two ends. The germline V gene has CDR1 SGHTS and CDR2 YDEGEE. The CDR3 sequence is 17 residues long. The CDR3: CASSLWGQPPDNEKLFF. DNA for the CDR3: TGTGCCAGCAGCTTGTGGGGGCAGCCTCCAGATAATGAAAAACTGTTTTTT. Using reference TRBV5-8 and TRBJ1-4 for the parts outside the CDR3, the full variable domain is EAGVTQSPTHLIKTRGQQATLRCSPISGHTSVYWYQQALGLGLQFLLWYDEGEERNRGNFPPRFSGRQFPNYSSELNVNALELEDSALYLCASSLWGQPPDNEKLFFGSGTQLSVL.

V is TRBV18 and J is TRBJ2-5; 12 bases line up with TRBD2. With 3 bases clipped from V and 4 bases from J, the junction kept 9 bases outside the gene matches. Germline V gene data show CDR1 as KGHSH and CDR2 as LQKENI. The CDR3 runs 17 residues. The DNA of the CDR3 is TGTGCCAGCTCACCCAAGCTAGCGGGGGGGCCGTCAGAGACCCAGTACTTC. Protein: CASSPKLAGGPSETQYF.

The chain is built from TRBV9 and TRBJ1-6; a weak D match, TRBD1 (6 bases). V was pared by 2 bases and J by 3 bases, with 12 bases between. Per germline, CDR1 SGDLS and CDR2 YYNGEE. CDR3 length: 16 amino acids. CDR3 sequence (DNA): TGTGCCAGCAGCGTGGCGGACAGCGGCTATAATTCACCCCTCCACTTT. Its translation: CASSVADSGYNSPLHF.